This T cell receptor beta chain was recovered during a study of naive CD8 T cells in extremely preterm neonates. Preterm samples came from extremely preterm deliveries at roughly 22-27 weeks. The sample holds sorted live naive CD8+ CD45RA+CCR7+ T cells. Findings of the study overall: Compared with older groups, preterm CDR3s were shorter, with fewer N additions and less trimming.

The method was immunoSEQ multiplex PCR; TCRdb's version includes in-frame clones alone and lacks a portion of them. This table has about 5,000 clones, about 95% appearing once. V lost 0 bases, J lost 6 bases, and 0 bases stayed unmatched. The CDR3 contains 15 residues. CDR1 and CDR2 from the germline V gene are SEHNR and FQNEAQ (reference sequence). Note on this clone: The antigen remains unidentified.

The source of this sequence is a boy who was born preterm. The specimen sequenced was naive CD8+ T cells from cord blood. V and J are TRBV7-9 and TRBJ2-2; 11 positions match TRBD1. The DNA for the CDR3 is TGTGCCAGCAGCTTAGCGGGACAGGGGGCCGGGGAGCTGTTTTTT. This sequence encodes CASSLAGQGAGELFF.